This T cell receptor beta chain was captured in a study of cytomegalovirus exposure and HLA in healthy donors (dated by TCRdb to 2015 to 2018). Turning to the overall study: An earlier analysis of some 500 of the donors reported about 250 Gb of sequence data and 117 million unique TCR beta sequences from 190 million or so T cells. About 330 gigabases of sequencing data and roughly 81 million unique TCR sequences made up an early release that covered 500 to 650 HLA-typed donors. Across about 380 genotyped donors of the cohort, an average of approximately 240,000 unique TCR beta nucleotide sequences per donor were sequenced, and 15% to 20% of those sequences were non-productive. All discovery cohort repertoires had been generated using a single sequencing platform. Rather than drawing on any new phenotypic data, the later analysis identified candidate immune exposures from TCR beta sequences and the way those sequences occurred across donors. A later genetic analysis used genome-wide SNP genotypes for 398 of the 666 donors, treating that subset as a discovery cohort. A later analysis re-analyzed previously published TCR beta repertoires from approximately 700 donors and added high-resolution HLA genotyping to study TCR occurrence patterns. The study used immunosequencing to profile the T cell repertoires of some 600 subjects and linked those repertoires to cytomegalovirus serostatus. HLA typing covered class I and class II loci at four-digit resolution. Typing coverage differed by locus: A, B, C, DRB1 and DQB1 were typed in roughly 620-630 donors, DQA1 in approximately 520, DPA1 in around 580, and DPB1 in 450 to 480. Alongside the repertoire data, information on donor age, sex, ethnicity and CMV serostatus was compiled. Of the roughly 400 genotyped donors, roughly 85% fell in the genetic ancestry cluster associated with self-reported Caucasian donors. Several DR-DQ haplotypes were handled as single units for association and clustering because linkage in the cohort was strong. The study was designed to test whether signatures of past pathogen exposure could be identified by cataloging public T cell receptors. To predict cytomegalovirus infection status, the study combined high-throughput TCR immunosequencing, statistical association of individual TCRs with disease status, and machine learning. An earlier analysis of some 600 of the donors applied high-throughput TCR beta sequencing to assess whether each TCR beta V gene segment acted as functional or pseudogenic. Besides the first cohort of about 730 subjects, a separate validation cohort made up of around 120 different subjects was used.

Trimming leaves V shorter by 0 bases and J shorter by 3 bases, with the junction holding 3 bases beyond the gene matches. CDR1 and CDR2, looked up from the germline V gene (reference sequence), are MNHNY and SVGAGI. The CDR3 sequence holds 15 residues, the cysteine and phenylalanine included. Just the 45-base CDR3 DNA is kept, in frame starting at base 1. To prepare the library, the immunoSEQ multiplex PCR assay was applied. A mixture of 60 forward primers for TCR Vbeta segments and 13 reverse primers for TCR Jbeta segments was used in the multiplex PCR. Amplification of the CDR3 region of rearranged TCR beta genes was performed with a multiplex PCR assay on genomic DNA. Amplified TCR beta libraries were sequenced as 87-base-pair reads on the Illumina HiSeq System. The authors' pipeline ran thus. In a later analysis, roughly 80 million unique TCR beta chains were counted across the approximately 670 repertoires, and around 11 million of these chains were shared by at least two donors. To remove PCR and sequencing errors, raw reads were error-corrected and collapsed into unique sequences using a nearest-neighbor algorithm that merged closely related sequences. V, D and J gene segments were assigned by aligning CDR3 sequences to IMGT reference sequences. For a sequence to be retained, a match of at least six nucleotides to both a V gene segment and a J gene segment was required. A rearrangement was called productive if the CDR3 had no stop codons and remained in frame with V and J, and every other rearrangement was called non-productive. CDR3 was defined by IMGT convention, running from the second conserved V-encoded cysteine to the conserved J-encoded phenylalanine. Sequences without an unambiguous match to a single V gene segment were excluded from the earlier analysis of about 640 of the donors. In an earlier analysis of around 590 of the donors, a V segment was called functional when productive rearrangements were above 56.7%, and segregating when the standard deviation between donors exceeded 5%. A statistical classification framework was built to diagnose cytomegalovirus status from the catalog of TCR beta chain sequences. In a later analysis, V and J genes were assigned by comparing TCR nucleotide sequences against IMGT/GENE-DB human TR gene sequences. The TCRdist pipeline was used in a later analysis to assign CDR3 sequences and most-parsimonious VDJ recombination scenarios. A later analysis defined each TCR beta chain by its CDR3 amino acid sequence plus V-gene family, and excluded reads lacking a unique V-gene family. In a later analysis, 450 to 600 highly shared, low-generation-probability nucleotide sequences were removed to address suspected cross-contamination and a sequencing artifact. A later analysis calculated a clonal expansion index for each public chain from normalized within-repertoire ranks of inferred template counts. Generation probabilities in a later analysis came from a VDJ recombination model fitted to out-of-frame rearrangements, and those results were checked against IGoR. In a later analysis, TCR-TCR, TCR-HLA and TCR-CMV co-occurrence was scored with hypergeometric tests, and a repertoire-size bias correction was applied to TCR pairs. To estimate false discovery rates, a later analysis permuted the HLA or CMV assignments 20 times. In a later analysis, co-occurring TCRs were grouped with DBSCAN, and TCRdist sequence similarity was added when clustering was performed within HLA-allele-positive subsets. Repertoires with fewer than 30,000 or more than 120,000 public chains, plus five repertoires with anomalous nucleotide sharing, were excluded from co-occurrence clustering. As stored in TCRdb, this immuneACCESS dataset retains in-frame rearrangements with V and J assigned. A fraction of the clones does not appear; measured against another copy, unresolved V genes explain less than half of the discrepancy, and the remainder lacks a known reason. The V and J calls and the clone size are those of that table, but D and trimming were determined from the DNA. For this sample there are 100,000 to 150,000 clones; approximately 80% appear just once. The ten largest clones add up to 3% of the sample.

As to this clone: Its target antigen remains unknown. One base away there is no much larger clone; base qualities are not given.

In total, roughly 670 healthy bone marrow donors made up the cohort. At the time of sampling, all cohort members were nominally healthy, though unrecorded immune exposures were likely present. The donor tested CMV seropositive, placing the donor among the roughly 300 seropositive members of the cohort. Each donor provided a peripheral blood sample, and peripheral blood mononuclear cells were used for TCR beta sequencing. The Qiagen DNeasy Blood Extraction Kit was used to extract genomic DNA from the blood cell samples. Broader findings and caveats from the paper: An earlier analysis of approximately 570 of the donors showed that most TCR beta V segments appeared in productive rearrangements either about 87% or about 30% of the time, which broadly matched IMGT annotations. In a later analysis, several top co-occurrence clusters were reported to appear linked to parvovirus B19, influenza, CMV and Epstein-Barr virus. A further reported finding was that TCR beta sequences accurately predicted the HLA-A and HLA-B alleles for most subjects in the first cohort. V-gene and J-gene trimming of TCR beta chains was associated with a missense DCLRE1C variant in a later genetic analysis, and the association was replicated in an independent cohort. The 87-base-pair reads could not distinguish some IMGT-functional V segments, including TRBV6-2 and TRBV6-3, so those segments were excluded. Sequencing depth was assumed to be roughly uniform across donors in the presence/absence analyses, though that assumption may not hold. According to a later genetic analysis, donors in an Asian-associated ancestry cluster had fewer N-insertions in productive TCRs than the approximately 670-donor mean. Correlated functional status among segregating V segments might be attributable to linkage disequilibrium, but an unknown experimental factor could not be ruled out. HLA typing was unavailable for some donors at each locus, so association tests used only the typed subset. The sequencing pipeline was judged likely to have produced a cluster of highly shared sequence variants as a technical artifact. In this cohort, only TCR beta chains were sequenced, and detectable features were limited by the absence of alpha or paired-chain data. The authors suggested that the approach could potentially be generalized to other disease states and immunological phenotypes. While some public TCRs were present in many individuals, most TCR sequences turned up only very rarely across donors. The study listed approximately 160 TCR beta chains as associated with cytomegalovirus. In vitro tests confirmed that three of the cytomegalovirus-associated TCR beta chains recognize cytomegalovirus antigens. According to a later analysis, TCR association rates differed among HLA loci, with DRB1 alleles showing the most associated TCRs and HLA-C alleles showing the fewest. In both the original and validation cohorts, the classifier was reported to diagnose cytomegalovirus status with high specificity and sensitivity. The earlier analysis of around 600 of the donors excluded seventeen rarely observed V segments, including chromosome 9 orphons, because counts were too low. According to a later analysis, most CMV-associated TCR beta chains appeared to be HLA-restricted, and the HLA associations seemed to be driven largely by CMV exposure. For the cohort, immune exposure information was limited to CMV serostatus. Strong co-occurrence of HLA alleles, especially DR and DQ, made assigning TCR associations to individual alleles difficult. Specific HLA alleles were associated with 15,000 to 20,000 TCR beta sequences at a false discovery rate of 0.05 in a later analysis. Compared with equally common non-associated chains, HLA-associated TCR beta chains in a later analysis were more clonally expanded and had lower generation probabilities.

The sequence derives from a woman in her late teens or twenties in good health and CMV-seropositive. Sequencing was performed on PBMCs. The chain is assembled from TRBV6-6 and TRBJ1-1; TRBD1 matches 8 bases in the middle. The nucleotide sequence reads TGTGCCAGCAGTTACTCAGGACAGGGAGACACTGAAGCTTTCTTT. Its protein is CASSYSGQGDTEAFF.